The clone carrying this T cell receptor beta chain was counted only a few times. What it recognizes is unknown. CDR3 length: 14 residues. V lost 6 bases and J lost 8, with 19 bases in between. Germline V lookup: CDR1 MDHEN, CDR2 SYDVKM. No treatment of any kind had been given to any patient before thyroid surgery. This sample is drawn from a study of metastatic and nonmetastatic thyroid tumors. Overall study: Repertoires from malignant and benign thyroid patients were compared across blood and tumor or nodule tissue.

Overall study results and limits: The reported finding was significantly higher TCR beta diversity in malignant thyroid tumors relative to benign nodules, in blood and tumor.

Original methodology: Construction of a distant-metastasis classifier for papillary thyroid cancer relied on CDR3 differences across clinicopathological groups. TCRdb ran MiXCR on the PCR reads. What appears here as the V and J calls and clone size reflects TCRdb's work, not the paper's. The repertoire holds roughly 6,800 clones, 15% to 20% seen once, with 7.5% to 10% in the top ten. V is TRBV28 and J is TRBJ1-2; TRBD1 might be the D (5 bases). The sequenced sample was adjacent normal tissue. The receptor comes from a female donor with papillary thyroid cancer or a benign thyroid nodule (not recorded which). Some clones in this sample may be carry-over from other donors' samples. The CDR3: CASSRDGTGGGYTF. In DNA, the CDR3 is TGTGCCAGCAGCCGCGATGGGACGGGGGGAGGCTACACCTTC.